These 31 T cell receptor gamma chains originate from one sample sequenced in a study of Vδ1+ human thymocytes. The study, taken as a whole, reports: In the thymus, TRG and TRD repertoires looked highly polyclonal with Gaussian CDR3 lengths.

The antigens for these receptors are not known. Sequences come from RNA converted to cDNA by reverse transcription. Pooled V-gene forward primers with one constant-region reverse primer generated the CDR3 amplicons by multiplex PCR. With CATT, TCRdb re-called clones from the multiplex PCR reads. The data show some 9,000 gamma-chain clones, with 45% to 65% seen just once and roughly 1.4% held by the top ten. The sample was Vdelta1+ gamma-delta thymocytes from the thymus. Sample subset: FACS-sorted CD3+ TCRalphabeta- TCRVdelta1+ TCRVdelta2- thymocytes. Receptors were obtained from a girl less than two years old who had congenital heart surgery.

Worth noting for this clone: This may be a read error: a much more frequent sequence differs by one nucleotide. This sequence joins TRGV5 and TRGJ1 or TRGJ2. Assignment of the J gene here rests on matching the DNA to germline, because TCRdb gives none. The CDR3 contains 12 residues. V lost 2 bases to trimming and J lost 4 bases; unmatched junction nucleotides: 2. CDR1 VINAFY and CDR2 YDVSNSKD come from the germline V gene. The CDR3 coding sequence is TGTGCCACCTGGGACAAGTATTATAAGAAACTCTTT. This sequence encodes CATWDKYYKKLF.

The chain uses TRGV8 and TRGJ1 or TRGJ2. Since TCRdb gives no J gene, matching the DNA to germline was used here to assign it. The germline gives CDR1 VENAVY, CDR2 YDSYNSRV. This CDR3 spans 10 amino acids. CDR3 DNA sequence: TGTGCGATTCTTTATTATAAGAAACTCTTT. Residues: CAILYYKKLF.

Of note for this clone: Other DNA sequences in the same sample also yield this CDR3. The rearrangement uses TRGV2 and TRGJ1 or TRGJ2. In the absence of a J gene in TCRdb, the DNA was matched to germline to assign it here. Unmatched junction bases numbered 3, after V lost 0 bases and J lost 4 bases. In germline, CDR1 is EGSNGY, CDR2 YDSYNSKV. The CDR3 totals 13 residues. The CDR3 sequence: CATWDGRYYKKLF. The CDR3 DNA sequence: TGTGCCACCTGGGACGGGCGCTATTATAAGAAACTCTTT.

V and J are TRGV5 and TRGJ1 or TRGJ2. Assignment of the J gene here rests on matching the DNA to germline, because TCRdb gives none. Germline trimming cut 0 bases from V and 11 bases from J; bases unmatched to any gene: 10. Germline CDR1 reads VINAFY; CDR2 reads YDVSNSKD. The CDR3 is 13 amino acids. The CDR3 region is CATWDRLGAEKLF. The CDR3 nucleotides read TGTGCCACCTGGGACAGGCTGGGGGCGGAGAAACTCTTT.

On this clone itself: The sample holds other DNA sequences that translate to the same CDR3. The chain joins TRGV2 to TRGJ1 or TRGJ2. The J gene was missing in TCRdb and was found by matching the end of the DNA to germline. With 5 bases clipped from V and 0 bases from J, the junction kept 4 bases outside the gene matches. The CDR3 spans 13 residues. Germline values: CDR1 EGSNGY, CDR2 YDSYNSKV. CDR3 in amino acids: CATWVPNYYKKLF. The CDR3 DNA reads TGTGCCACCTGGGTGCCGAATTATTATAAGAAACTCTTT.

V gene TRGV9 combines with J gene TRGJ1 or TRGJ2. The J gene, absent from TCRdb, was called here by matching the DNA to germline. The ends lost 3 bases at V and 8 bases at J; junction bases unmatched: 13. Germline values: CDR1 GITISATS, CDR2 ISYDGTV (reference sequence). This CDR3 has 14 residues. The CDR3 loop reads CALWEPRLRDKKLF. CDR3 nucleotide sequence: TGTGCCTTGTGGGAGCCCCGCCTGAGGGATAAGAAACTCTTT.

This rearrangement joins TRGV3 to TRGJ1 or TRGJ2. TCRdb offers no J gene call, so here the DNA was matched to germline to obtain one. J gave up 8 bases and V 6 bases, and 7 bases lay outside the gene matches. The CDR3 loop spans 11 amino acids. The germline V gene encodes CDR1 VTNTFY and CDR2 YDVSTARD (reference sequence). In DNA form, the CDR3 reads TGTGCCACCTGGTTTCTCCATAAGAAACTCTTT. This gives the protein CATWFLHKKLF.

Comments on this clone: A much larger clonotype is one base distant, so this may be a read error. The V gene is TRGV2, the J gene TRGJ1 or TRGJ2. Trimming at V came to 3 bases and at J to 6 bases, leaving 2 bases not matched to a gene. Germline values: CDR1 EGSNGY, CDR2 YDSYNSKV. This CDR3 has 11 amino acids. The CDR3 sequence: CATWDSYKKLF. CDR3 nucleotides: TGTGCCACCTGGGACTCTTATAAGAAACTCTTT.

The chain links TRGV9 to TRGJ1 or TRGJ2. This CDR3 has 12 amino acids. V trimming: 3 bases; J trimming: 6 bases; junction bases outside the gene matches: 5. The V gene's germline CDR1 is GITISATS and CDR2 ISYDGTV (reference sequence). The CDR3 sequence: CALWELPYKKLF. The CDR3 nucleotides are TGTGCCTTGTGGGAGCTCCCTTATAAGAAACTCTTT.

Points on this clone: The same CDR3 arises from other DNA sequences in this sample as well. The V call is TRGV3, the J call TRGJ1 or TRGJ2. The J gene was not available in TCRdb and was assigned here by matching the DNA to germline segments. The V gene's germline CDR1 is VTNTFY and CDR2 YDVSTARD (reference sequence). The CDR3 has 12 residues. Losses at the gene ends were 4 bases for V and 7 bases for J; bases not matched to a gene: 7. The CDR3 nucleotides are TGTGCCACCTGGGATTTGCGGTATAAGAAACTCTTT. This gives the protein CATWDLRYKKLF.

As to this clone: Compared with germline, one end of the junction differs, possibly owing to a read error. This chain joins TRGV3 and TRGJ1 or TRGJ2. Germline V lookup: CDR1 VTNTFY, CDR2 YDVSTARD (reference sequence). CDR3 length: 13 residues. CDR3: CATWDPNNYKKLF. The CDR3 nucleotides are TGTGCCACCTGGGACCCGAATAATTATAAGAAACTCTTT.

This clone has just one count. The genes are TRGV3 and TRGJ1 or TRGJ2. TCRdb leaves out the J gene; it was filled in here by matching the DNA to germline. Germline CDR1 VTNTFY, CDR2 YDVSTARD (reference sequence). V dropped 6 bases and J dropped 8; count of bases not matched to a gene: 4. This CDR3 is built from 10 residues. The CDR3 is CATWPHKKLF. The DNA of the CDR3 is TGTGCCACCTGGCCTCATAAGAAACTCTTT.

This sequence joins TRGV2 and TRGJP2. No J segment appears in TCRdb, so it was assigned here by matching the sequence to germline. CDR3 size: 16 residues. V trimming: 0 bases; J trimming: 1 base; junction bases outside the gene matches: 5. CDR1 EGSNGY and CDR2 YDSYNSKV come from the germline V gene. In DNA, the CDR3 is TGTGCCACCTGGGACGGGCTCTCTAGTAGTGATTGGATCAAGACGTTT. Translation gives CATWDGLSSSDWIKTF.

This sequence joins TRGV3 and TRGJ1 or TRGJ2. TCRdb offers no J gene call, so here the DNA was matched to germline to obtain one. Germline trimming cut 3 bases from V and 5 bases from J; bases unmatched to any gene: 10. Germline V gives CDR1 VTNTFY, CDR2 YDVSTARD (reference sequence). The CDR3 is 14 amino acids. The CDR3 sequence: CATWDSKRDYKKLF. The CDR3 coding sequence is TGTGCCACCTGGGACTCGAAGAGGGATTATAAGAAACTCTTT.

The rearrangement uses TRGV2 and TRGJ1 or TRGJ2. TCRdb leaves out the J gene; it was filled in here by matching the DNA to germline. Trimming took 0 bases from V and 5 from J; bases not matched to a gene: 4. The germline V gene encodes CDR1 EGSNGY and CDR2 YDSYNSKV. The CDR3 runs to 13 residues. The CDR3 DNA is TGTGCCACCTGGGACGGGCCAAATTATAAGAAACTCTTT. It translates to CATWDGPNYKKLF.

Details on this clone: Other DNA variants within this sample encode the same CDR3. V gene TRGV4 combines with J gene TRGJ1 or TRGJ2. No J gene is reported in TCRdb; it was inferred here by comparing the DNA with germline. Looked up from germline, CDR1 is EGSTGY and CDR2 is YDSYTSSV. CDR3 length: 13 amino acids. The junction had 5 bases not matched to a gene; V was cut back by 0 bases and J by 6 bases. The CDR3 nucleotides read TGTGCCACCTGGGATGGGCTGGGTTATAAGAAACTCTTT. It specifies CATWDGLGYKKLF.

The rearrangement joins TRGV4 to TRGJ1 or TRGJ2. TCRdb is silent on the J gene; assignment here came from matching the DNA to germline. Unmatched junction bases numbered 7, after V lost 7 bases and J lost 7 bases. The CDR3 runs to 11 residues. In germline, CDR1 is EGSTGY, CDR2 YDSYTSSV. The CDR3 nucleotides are TGTGCCACCTGTTTCAACTATAAGAAACTCTTT. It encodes CATCFNYKKLF.

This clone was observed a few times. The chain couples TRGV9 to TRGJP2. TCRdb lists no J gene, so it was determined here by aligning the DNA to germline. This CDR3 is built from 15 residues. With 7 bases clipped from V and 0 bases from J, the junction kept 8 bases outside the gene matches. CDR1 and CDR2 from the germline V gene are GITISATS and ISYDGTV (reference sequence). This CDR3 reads CALCGGDSSDWIKTF. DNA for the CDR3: TGTGCCTTGTGTGGGGGGGATAGTAGTGATTGGATCAAGACGTTT.

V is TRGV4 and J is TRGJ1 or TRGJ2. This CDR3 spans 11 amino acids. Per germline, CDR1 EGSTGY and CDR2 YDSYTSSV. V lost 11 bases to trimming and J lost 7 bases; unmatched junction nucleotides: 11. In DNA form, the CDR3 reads TGTGCCATCTATACCCCGTATAAGAAACTCTTT. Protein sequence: CAIYTPYKKLF.

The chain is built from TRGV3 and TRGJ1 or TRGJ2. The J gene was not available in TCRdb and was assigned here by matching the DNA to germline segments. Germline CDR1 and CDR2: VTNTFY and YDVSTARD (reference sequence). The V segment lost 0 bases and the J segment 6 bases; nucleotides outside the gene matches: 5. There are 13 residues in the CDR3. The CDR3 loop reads CATWDRLIYKKLF. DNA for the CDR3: TGTGCCACCTGGGACAGGCTAATTTATAAGAAACTCTTT.

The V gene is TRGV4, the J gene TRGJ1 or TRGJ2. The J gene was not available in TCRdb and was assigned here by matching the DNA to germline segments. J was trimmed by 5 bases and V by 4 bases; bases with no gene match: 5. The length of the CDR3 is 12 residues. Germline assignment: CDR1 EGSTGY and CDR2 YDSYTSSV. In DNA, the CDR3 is TGTGCCACCTGGGAACTCAATTATAAGAAACTCTTT. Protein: CATWELNYKKLF.

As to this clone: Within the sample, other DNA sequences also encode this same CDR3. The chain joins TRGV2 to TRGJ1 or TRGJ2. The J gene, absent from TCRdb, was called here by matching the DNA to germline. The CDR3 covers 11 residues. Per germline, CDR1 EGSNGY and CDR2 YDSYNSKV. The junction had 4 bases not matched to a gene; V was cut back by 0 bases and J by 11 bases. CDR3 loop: CATWDGPEKLF. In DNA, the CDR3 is TGTGCCACCTGGGACGGGCCGGAGAAACTCTTT.

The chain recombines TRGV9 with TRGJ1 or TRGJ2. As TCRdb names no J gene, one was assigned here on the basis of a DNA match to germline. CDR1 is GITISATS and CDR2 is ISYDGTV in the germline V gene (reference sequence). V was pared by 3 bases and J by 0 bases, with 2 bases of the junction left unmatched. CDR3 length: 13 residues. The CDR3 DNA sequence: TGTGCCTTGTGGGAGCAGAATTATTATAAGAAACTCTTT. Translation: CALWEQNYYKKLF.

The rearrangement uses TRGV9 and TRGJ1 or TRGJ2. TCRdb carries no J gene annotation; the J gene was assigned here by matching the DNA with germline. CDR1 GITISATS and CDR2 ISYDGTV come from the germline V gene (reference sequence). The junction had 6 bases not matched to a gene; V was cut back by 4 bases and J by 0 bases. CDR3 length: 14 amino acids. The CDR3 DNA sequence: TGTGCCTTGTGGGACCCTGAGAATTATTATAAGAAACTCTTT. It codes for CALWDPENYYKKLF.

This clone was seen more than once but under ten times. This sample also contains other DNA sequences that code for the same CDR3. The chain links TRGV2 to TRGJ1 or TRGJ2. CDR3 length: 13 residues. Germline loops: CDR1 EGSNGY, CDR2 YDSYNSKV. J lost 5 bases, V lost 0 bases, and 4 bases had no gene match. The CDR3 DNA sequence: TGTGCCACCTGGGACGGGCCGCATTATAAGAAACTCTTT. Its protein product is CATWDGPHYKKLF.

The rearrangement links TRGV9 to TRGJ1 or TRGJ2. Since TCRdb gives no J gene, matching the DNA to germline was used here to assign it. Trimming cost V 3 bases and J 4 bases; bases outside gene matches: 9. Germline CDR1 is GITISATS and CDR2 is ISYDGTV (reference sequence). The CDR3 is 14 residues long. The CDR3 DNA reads TGTGCCTTGTGGGAGTCTAAGGTGTATTATAAGAAACTCTTT. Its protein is CALWESKVYYKKLF.

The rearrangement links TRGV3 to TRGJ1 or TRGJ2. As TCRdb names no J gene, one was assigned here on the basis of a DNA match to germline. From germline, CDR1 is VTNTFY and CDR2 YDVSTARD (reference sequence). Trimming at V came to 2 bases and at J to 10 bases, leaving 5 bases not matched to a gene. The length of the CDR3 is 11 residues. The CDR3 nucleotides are TGTGCCACCTGGGACATCCCCAAGAAACTCTTT. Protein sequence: CATWDIPKKLF.

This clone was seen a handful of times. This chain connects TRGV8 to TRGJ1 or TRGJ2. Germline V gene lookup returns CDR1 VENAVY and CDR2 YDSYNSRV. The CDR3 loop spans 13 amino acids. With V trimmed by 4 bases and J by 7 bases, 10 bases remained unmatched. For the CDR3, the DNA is TGTGCCACCTGGGACGACGACCACTATAAGAAACTCTTT. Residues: CATWDDDHYKKLF.

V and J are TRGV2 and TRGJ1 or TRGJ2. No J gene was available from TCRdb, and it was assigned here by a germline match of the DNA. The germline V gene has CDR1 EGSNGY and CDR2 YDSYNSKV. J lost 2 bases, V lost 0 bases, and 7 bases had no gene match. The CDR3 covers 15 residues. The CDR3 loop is CATWDGPPHYYKKLF. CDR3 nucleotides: TGTGCCACCTGGGACGGGCCTCCCCATTATTATAAGAAACTCTTT.

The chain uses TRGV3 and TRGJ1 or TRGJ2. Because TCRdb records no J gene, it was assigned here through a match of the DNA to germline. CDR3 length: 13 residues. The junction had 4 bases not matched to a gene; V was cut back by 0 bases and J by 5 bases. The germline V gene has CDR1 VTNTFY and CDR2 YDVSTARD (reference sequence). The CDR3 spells CATWDRHHYKKLF. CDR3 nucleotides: TGTGCCACCTGGGACAGGCACCATTATAAGAAACTCTTT.

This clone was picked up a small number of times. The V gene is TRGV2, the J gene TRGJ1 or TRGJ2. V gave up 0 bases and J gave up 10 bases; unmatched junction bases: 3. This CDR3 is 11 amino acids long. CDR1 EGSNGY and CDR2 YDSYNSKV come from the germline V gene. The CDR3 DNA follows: TGTGCCACCTGGGACGGGCTAAAGAAACTCTTT. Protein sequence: CATWDGLKKLF.